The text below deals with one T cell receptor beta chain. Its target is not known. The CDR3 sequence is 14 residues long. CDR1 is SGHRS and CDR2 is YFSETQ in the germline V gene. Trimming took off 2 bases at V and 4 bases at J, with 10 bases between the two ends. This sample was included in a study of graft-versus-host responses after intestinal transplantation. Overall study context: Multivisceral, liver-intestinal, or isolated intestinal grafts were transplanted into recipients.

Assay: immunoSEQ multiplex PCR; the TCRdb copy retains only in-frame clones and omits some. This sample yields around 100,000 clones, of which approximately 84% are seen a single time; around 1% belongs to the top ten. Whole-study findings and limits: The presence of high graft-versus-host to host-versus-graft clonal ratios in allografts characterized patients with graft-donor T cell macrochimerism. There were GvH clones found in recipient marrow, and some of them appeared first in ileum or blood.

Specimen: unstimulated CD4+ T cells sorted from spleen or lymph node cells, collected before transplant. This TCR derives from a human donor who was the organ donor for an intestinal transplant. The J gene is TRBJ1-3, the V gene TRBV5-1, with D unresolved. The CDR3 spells CASSLEGRGNTIYF. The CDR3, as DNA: TGCGCCAGCAGCTTAGAAGGAAGGGGAAACACCATATATTTT.